This record concerns one T cell receptor beta chain sequence. This clone has a single count. Its antigen is unknown. The record has no base qualities; no much larger clone is one base away. This sample is drawn from a study of cytomegalovirus exposure and HLA in healthy donors listed by TCRdb under 2017. For the study in its entirety: According to an earlier analysis of several hundred of the donors, about 190 million T cells yielded over 90 million unique TCR beta sequences and about 280 Gb of sequence data. Of the 350 to 400 genotyped donors, approximately 83% fell in the genetic ancestry cluster associated with self-reported Caucasian donors. Four or five DR-DQ haplotypes were handled as single units for association and clustering because linkage in the cohort was strong. Besides the first cohort of 666 subjects, a separate validation cohort made up of 120 or so different subjects was used. In an earlier analysis of 500 to 650 of the donors, high-throughput TCR beta sequencing was used to judge whether each TCR beta V gene segment behaved as functional or pseudogenic. In a later genetic analysis, genome-wide SNP genotypes for about three fifths of the roughly 670 donors were used, and that subset was treated as a discovery cohort. The later analysis used no new phenotypic data to find candidate immune exposures, relying instead on TCR beta sequences and their occurrence across donors. The study was designed to test whether signatures of past pathogen exposure could be identified by cataloging public T cell receptors. The number of typed donors differed by locus: about 620-640 for A, B, C, DRB1 and DQB1; roughly 510 for DQA1; around 580 for DPA1; and roughly 470 for DPB1. HLA typing included class I and class II loci at four-digit resolution. The study used immunosequencing to profile the T cell repertoires of under 700 subjects and linked those repertoires to cytomegalovirus serostatus. The study combined high-throughput TCR immunosequencing, statistical association of individual TCRs with disease status, and machine learning to predict cytomegalovirus infection status. Donor age, sex, ethnicity and CMV serostatus were compiled together with the repertoire data. To study patterns of TCR occurrence, a later analysis re-analyzed previously published TCR beta repertoires from 666 donors and added high-resolution HLA genotyping. About 280 gigabases of sequencing data and around 88 million unique TCR sequences made up an early release that covered around 640 HLA-typed donors. Every repertoire in the discovery cohort had been generated on one and the same sequencing platform. On average, around 240,000 unique TCR beta nucleotide sequences were sequenced per donor among 300 to 500 genotyped donors of the cohort, with 15% to 20% of those sequences being non-productive.

The cohort was made up of several hundred healthy bone marrow donors. Cohort members were all nominally healthy when sampled, although unrecorded immune exposures were likely present. The donor was CMV seropositive and was included in the group of 250 to 350 seropositive cohort members. Every donor gave a peripheral blood sample, and the peripheral blood mononuclear cells from that sample were used for TCR beta sequencing. The Qiagen DNeasy Blood Extraction Kit was used to extract genomic DNA from the blood cell samples. The library relied on the immunoSEQ multiplex PCR assay. For the multiplex PCR, a mixture combining 60 forward primers for TCR Vbeta segments and 13 reverse primers for TCR Jbeta segments was used. The CDR3 region of rearranged TCR beta genes was amplified from genomic DNA by a multiplex PCR assay. On the Illumina HiSeq System, the amplified TCR beta libraries were sequenced as 87-base-pair reads. The study's own analysis went as follows. In a later analysis, around 80 million unique TCR beta chains were counted across the roughly 610 repertoires, and roughly 11 million of these chains were shared by at least two donors. Raw reads were error-corrected and collapsed into unique sequences by a nearest-neighbor algorithm in which closely related sequences were merged to remove PCR and sequencing errors. CDR3 sequences were aligned to IMGT reference sequences to assign V, D and J gene segments. For a sequence to be retained, at least a six-nucleotide match to both a V gene segment and a J gene segment was required. Rearrangements were classified as productive when the CDR3 lacked stop codons and remained in frame with V and J, and all other rearrangements were classified as non-productive. CDR3 was defined by IMGT convention, running from the second conserved V-encoded cysteine to the conserved J-encoded phenylalanine. Sequences without an unambiguous match to a single V gene segment were excluded from the earlier analysis of several hundred of the donors. In an earlier analysis of 587 of the donors, a V segment was called functional when productive rearrangements were above 56.7%, and segregating when the standard deviation between donors exceeded 5%. A statistical classification framework was built to diagnose cytomegalovirus status from the catalog of TCR beta chain sequences. A later analysis assigned V and J genes by comparing TCR nucleotide sequences with IMGT/GENE-DB human TR gene sequences. A later analysis assigned CDR3 sequences and most-parsimonious VDJ recombination scenarios with the TCRdist pipeline. In a later analysis, every TCR beta chain was defined by the combination of its CDR3 amino acid sequence and its V-gene family, and reads without a unique V-gene family were dropped. As a way to deal with suspected cross-contamination and a sequencing artifact, a later analysis dropped 592 nucleotide sequences that were highly shared and had low generation probability. A later analysis calculated a clonal expansion index for each public chain from normalized within-repertoire ranks of inferred template counts. In a later analysis, generation probabilities were computed using a VDJ recombination model fitted to out-of-frame rearrangements, and the results were checked against IGoR. In a later analysis, TCR-TCR, TCR-HLA and TCR-CMV co-occurrence was scored with hypergeometric tests, and a repertoire-size bias correction was applied to TCR pairs. A later analysis estimated false discovery rates by permuting HLA or CMV assignments 20 times. A later analysis grouped co-occurring TCRs with DBSCAN, adding TCRdist sequence similarity when clustering within HLA-allele-positive subsets. Repertoires with fewer than 30,000 or more than 120,000 public chains, plus five repertoires with anomalous nucleotide sharing, were excluded from co-occurrence clustering. In its TCRdb copy, this immuneACCESS table keeps in-frame sequences only and misses some clones. Where compared with another copy, unresolved V genes explain less than half of these, and the others have no known cause. The V and J calls and clone size are taken from that table; D and trimming were inferred from the DNA. For this sample the table gives over 120,000 clones, of which roughly 79% were detected only once. Approximately 1.5% of the sample rests with the top ten.

V was cut back by 0 bases and J by 5 bases, leaving a gap of 17 bases between them. The CDR3 spans 16 residues, from the cysteine through the phenylalanine. Left in the record is the CDR3 DNA by itself, 48 bases read in frame from the first base. Based on the germline V gene, the CDR1 and CDR2 sequences are SGHRS and YFSETQ. Results and caveats for the whole study, not just this receptor: A total of fewer than 200 TCR beta chains were listed by the study as associated with cytomegalovirus. For the cohort, immune exposure information was limited to CMV serostatus. An earlier analysis of 587 of the donors showed that most TCR beta V segments appeared in productive rearrangements either about 87% or about 30% of the time, which broadly matched IMGT annotations. Specific HLA alleles were associated with 15,000 to 20,000 TCR beta sequences at a false discovery rate of 0.05 in a later analysis. In vitro tests confirmed that a few of the cytomegalovirus-associated TCR beta chains recognize cytomegalovirus antigens. Sequencing depth was assumed to be roughly uniform across donors in the presence/absence analyses, though that assumption may not hold. In a later genetic analysis, fewer N-insertions in productive TCRs were reported among donors in an Asian-associated ancestry cluster than the roughly 640-donor mean. A later analysis found that HLA-associated TCR beta chains were more clonally expanded and had lower generation probabilities than equally common non-associated chains. When HLA alleles, especially DR and DQ, strongly co-occurred, attributing TCR associations to individual alleles was difficult. Because the 87-base-pair reads could not distinguish some IMGT-functional V segments, including TRBV6-2 and TRBV6-3, those segments were excluded. It was suggested by the authors that the approach could potentially be generalized to other disease states and immunological phenotypes. A group of highly shared sequence variants was considered likely to be a technical artifact of the sequencing pipeline. Most CMV-associated TCR beta chains appeared to be HLA-restricted in a later analysis, and the HLA associations seemed to be driven largely by CMV exposure. A later analysis reported that several top co-occurrence clusters appeared linked to parvovirus B19, influenza, CMV and Epstein-Barr virus. Cytomegalovirus status was reported to be diagnosed by the classifier with high specificity and sensitivity in both the original and validation cohorts. V-gene and J-gene trimming of TCR beta chains was associated with a missense DCLRE1C variant in a later genetic analysis, and the association was replicated in an independent cohort. Correlated functional status among segregating V segments might reflect linkage disequilibrium, but an unknown experimental factor could not be ruled out. Because counts were too low, roughly 16 rarely observed V segments, including chromosome 9 orphons, were excluded from the earlier analysis of roughly 580 of the donors. The cohort was sequenced for TCR beta chains only, and without alpha or paired-chain data the features that could be detected were limited. Most TCR sequences were seen in very few donors, while some public TCRs were found in many individuals. A further reported finding was that TCR beta sequences accurately predicted the HLA-A and HLA-B alleles for most subjects in the first cohort. A later analysis found that TCR association rates varied across HLA loci, with DRB1 alleles showing the most associated TCRs and HLA-C alleles the fewest. Because HLA typing was missing for some donors at each locus, association tests included only the typed subset.

The chain is encoded by TRBV5-1 joined to TRBJ1-1; TRBD1 might be the D gene, on 5 matching bases. The sequence came from a man aged 30 to 39 in good health and CMV-seropositive. Material: PBMCs. The CDR3 here reads CASSLASPGLETEAFF. The DNA reads as follows: TGCGCCAGCAGCTTGGCCAGCCCAGGGTTGGAGACTGAAGCTTTCTTT. Extended through the reference TRBV5-1 and TRBJ1-1 proteins, this CDR3 yields the full variable domain: KAGVTQTPRYLIKTRGQQVTLSCSPISGHRSVSWYQQTPGQGLQFLFEYFSETQRNKGNFPGRFSGRQFSNSRSEMNVSTLELGDSALYLCASSLASPGLETEAFFGQGTRLTVV.